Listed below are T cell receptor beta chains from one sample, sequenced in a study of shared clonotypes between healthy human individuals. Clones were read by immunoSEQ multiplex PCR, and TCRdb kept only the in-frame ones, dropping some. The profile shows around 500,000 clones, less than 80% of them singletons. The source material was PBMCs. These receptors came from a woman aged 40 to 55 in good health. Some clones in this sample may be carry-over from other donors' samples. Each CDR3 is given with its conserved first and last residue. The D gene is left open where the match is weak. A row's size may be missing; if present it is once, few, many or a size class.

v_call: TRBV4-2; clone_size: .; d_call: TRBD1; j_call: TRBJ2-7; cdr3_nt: TGTGCCAGCAGCCAGGGAGACAGGGCGATCTCCTACGAGCAGTACTTC; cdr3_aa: CASSQGDRAISYEQYF
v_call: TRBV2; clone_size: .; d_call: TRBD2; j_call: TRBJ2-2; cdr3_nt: TGTGCCAGCAGTGAGGGACTAAACACCGGGGAGCTGTTTTTT; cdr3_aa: CASSEGLNTGELFF
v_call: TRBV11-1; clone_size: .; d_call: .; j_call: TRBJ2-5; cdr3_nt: TGTGCCAGCAGCCATACTCAGGGCGGGGAGACCCAGTACTTC; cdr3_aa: CASSHTQGGETQYF
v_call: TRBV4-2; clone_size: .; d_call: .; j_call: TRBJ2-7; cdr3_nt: TGTGCCAGCAGCCAAGATTTCGGGGGCCGCTCCTACGAGCAGTACTTC; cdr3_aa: CASSQDFGGRSYEQYF
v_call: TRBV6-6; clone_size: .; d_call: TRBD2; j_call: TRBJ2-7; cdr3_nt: TGTGCCAGCAGTCGACTAGCGGGAGGAACCTACGAGCAGTACTTC; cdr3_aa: CASSRLAGGTYEQYF
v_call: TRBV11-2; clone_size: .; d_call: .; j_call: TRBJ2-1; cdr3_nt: TGTGCCAGCAGCCGTGGACTTAGCGTTGATGAGCAGTTCTTC; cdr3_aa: CASSRGLSVDEQFF
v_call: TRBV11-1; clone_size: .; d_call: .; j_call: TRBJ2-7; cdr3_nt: TGTGCCAGCAGCCAGCCAGGGTCCTACGAGCAGTACTTC; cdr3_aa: CASSQPGSYEQYF
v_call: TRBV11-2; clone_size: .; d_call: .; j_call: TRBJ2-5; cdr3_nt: TGTGCCAGCAGCTCAGTCAGCGGGTCGGCGACCCAGTACTTC; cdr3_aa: CASSSVSGSATQYF
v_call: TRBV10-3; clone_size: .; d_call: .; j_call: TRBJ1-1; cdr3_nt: TGTGCCATCAGTGAATGGGGGGATCCCACTGAAGCTTTCTTT; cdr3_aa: CAISEWGDPTEAFF
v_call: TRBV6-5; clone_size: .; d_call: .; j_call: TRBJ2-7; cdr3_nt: TGTGCCAGCAGTTACCGAGGACGTGGATACGAGCAGTACTTC; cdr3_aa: CASSYRGRGYEQYF
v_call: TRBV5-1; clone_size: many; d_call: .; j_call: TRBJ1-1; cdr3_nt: TGCGCCAGCAGCCGGACTCAGGGGAACACTGAAGCTTTCTTT; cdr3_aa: CASSRTQGNTEAFF